The 4 T cell receptor beta chains reported below all come from one sample, sequenced in a study of shared clonotypes between healthy human individuals (dated by TCRdb to the early 2020s). CD8 naive samples were obtained by positive selection for CCR7 among CD45RO-negative cells, yielding a CD45RA+CCR7+ population from which TemRA cells were excluded. Libraries were made using the immunoSEQ multiplex PCR assay. This immuneACCESS table, as held by TCRdb, lists in-frame sequences with V and J called but not all clones. Of the missing ones, under half trace to an unresolved V gene in checked studies; the others have no known cause. The sample table records roughly 650,000 clones; approximately 96% of these occur just once. About 0.12% of the sample rests with the top ten. What was sequenced was naive CD8+ T cells sorted from blood. The cell subset or site label, as the study defines it: CD45RA+CCR7+. The receptors were sampled from a woman aged 25 to 39 in good health.

The chain is built from TRBV5-1 and TRBJ2-7; 8 nucleotides align to TRBD2. CDR1 and CDR2 from the germline V gene are SGHRS and YFSETQ. This CDR3 is 17 amino acids long. V lost 1 base and J lost 5; bases outside the gene matches: 14. In DNA, the CDR3 is TGCGCCAGCAGCTTGCTTGGTTTAGGCGGGAGGCTCGACGAGCAGTACTTC. Translation: CASSLLGLGGRLDEQYF.

This clone was seen only once. The rearrangement links TRBV4-1 to TRBJ1-5, with 8 bases matching TRBD1. Germline V gene lookup returns CDR1 MGHRA and CDR2 YSYEKL. The CDR3 length is 16 residues. The V and J ends lost 1 base and 2 bases, in that order; junction bases with no gene match: 4. The CDR3 loop is CASSQATGVGNQPQHF. For the CDR3, the DNA is TGCGCCAGCAGCCAAGCGACAGGGGTCGGCAATCAGCCCCAGCATTTT.

The J gene is TRBJ2-1, the V gene TRBV9; 12 nucleotides agree with TRBD2. This CDR3 region has 15 residues. V was pared by 3 bases and J by 7 bases, with 5 bases of the junction left unmatched. Germline V gene lookup returns CDR1 SGDLS and CDR2 YYNGEE. CDR3 amino acids: CASSEGLAGRNEQFF. CDR3 in DNA: TGTGCCAGCAGCGAAGGACTAGCGGGGCGAAATGAGCAGTTCTTC.

In this sample, this clone turned up once. The V gene is TRBV19, the J gene TRBJ2-1, with D possibly matching TRBD2 (5 bases). This CDR3 has 15 residues. The V gene lost 5 bases and the J gene lost 3 bases, with 14 bases spanning the gap. Germline V gene sequence: CDR1 LNHDA, CDR2 SQIVND (reference sequence). This CDR3 reads CASSYRGDFYNEQFF. The DNA of the CDR3 is TGTGCCAGTAGTTATCGGGGAGATTTCTACAATGAGCAGTTCTTC.